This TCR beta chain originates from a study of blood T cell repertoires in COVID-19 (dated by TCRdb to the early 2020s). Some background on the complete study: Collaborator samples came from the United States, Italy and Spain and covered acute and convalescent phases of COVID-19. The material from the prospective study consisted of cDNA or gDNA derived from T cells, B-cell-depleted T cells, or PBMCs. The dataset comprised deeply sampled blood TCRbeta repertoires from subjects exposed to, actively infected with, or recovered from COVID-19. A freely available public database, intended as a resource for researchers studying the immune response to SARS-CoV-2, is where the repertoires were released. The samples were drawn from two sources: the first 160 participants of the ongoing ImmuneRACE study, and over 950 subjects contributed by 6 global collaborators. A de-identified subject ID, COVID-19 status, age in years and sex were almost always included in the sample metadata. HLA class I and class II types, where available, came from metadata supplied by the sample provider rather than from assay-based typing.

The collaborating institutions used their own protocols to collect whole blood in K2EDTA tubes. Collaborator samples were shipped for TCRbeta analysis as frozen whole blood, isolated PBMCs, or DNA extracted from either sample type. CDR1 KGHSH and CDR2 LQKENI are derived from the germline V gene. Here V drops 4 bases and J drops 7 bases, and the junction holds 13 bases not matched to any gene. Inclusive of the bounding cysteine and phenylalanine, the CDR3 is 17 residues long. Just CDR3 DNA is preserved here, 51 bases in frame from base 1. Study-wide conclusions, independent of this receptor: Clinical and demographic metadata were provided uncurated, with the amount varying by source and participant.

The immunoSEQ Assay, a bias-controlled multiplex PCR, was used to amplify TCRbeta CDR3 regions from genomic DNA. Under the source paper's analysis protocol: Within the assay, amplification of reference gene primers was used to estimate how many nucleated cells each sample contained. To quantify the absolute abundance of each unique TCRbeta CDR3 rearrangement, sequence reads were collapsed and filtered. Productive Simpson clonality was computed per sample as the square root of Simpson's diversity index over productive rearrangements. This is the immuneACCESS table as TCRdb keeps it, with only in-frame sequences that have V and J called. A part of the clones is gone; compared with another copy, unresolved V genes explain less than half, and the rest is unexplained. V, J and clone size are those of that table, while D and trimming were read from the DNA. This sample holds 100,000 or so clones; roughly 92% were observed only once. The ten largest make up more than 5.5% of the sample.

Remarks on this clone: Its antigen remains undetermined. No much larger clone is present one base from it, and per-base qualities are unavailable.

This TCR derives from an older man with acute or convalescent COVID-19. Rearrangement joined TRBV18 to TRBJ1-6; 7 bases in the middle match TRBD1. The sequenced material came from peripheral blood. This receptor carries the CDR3 CASSRQGRGGLNSPLHF. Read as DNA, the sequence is TGTGCCAGCTCACGACAGGGTAGAGGGGGCCTAAATTCACCCCTCCACTTT.